Listed here are 8 T cell receptor beta chains from one sample, sequenced in a study of cytomegalovirus exposure and HLA in healthy donors. PCR involved 60 Vbeta and 13 Jbeta primers. Generated by immunoSEQ multiplex PCR, the TCRdb table keeps only in-frame clones and is missing some. This table has under 130,000 clones, approximately 83% appearing once. Sequences were obtained from PBMCs. The receptors derive from a man between 18 and 29 years old in good health and CMV-seronegative.

The J gene is TRBJ2-3, the V gene TRBV4-1; 7 nucleotides match TRBD2. Germline CDR1 MGHRA, CDR2 YSYEKL. V trimming: 1 base; J trimming: 2 bases; junction bases outside the gene matches: 9. The CDR3 length is 17 residues. CDR3 nucleotide sequence: TGCGCCAGCAGCCAAGCCCTTACCGGGAGGTCCACAGATACGCAGTATTTT. Its translation: CASSQALTGRSTDTQYF.

The chain joins TRBV28 to TRBJ2-7; the D is unclear. This CDR3 region has 16 residues. The germline V and J ends were trimmed by 10 bases and 2 bases, with 24 bases remaining between them. In germline, CDR1 is MDHEN, CDR2 SYDVKM. CDR3 region: CATTPLIGDLTYEQYF. The CDR3 nucleotides are TGTGCCACAACCCCCCTTATCGGTGATCTCACCTACGAGCAGTACTTC.

This clone was recorded once. V is TRBV12-1 and J is TRBJ1-2; the table's D call of TRBD1 was not tested on the DNA. TRBV12-1 is designated a pseudogene. The CDR3 is made up of 16 amino acids. The CDR3 DNA reads as TGTGCCAGCAGCTTTAGTTTAACAGGGGGCGAAGATGGCTACACCTTC. It is translated as CASSFSLTGGEDGYTF.

The chain has TRBV25-1 and TRBJ1-1; no clear D. Per the germline V gene, CDR1 is MGHDK and CDR2 is SYGVNS. Trimming took 5 bases from V and 4 from J, leaving 20 bases between them. The CDR3 extends over 16 amino acids. The CDR3 DNA reads as TGTGCCAGCAGTCGCGTACTAGGCGGTAGGAGCACTGAAGCTTTCTTT. This gives the protein CASSRVLGGRSTEAFF.

The sample holds a few counts of this clone. The chain joins TRBV6-5 to TRBJ1-4; D is uncertain. Germline CDR1 reads MNHEY; CDR2 reads SVGAGI. The CDR3 contains 15 residues. Trimming left V 8 bases short and J 6 bases short, with 19 bases between. The CDR3 DNA reads as TGTGCCAGCGGCCGACTCAAAGCGGGATATGAAAAACTGTTTTTT. Protein: CASGRLKAGYEKLFF.

This rearrangement joins TRBV6-4 to TRBJ1-1; D gene uncertain. The germline V gene encodes CDR1 MRHNA and CDR2 SNTAGT. The CDR3 has 14 residues. V lost 0 bases and J lost 4, with 9 bases in between. CDR3 in DNA: TGTGCCAGCAGTGACTCGGGCGAGGGCACTGAAGCTTTCTTT. It is translated as CASSDSGEGTEAFF.

V usage is TRBV7-2 and J usage is TRBJ1-2; 7 nucleotides line up with TRBD1. Germline values: CDR1 SGHTA, CDR2 FQGNSA. V shed 4 bases and J 4 bases; nucleotides not matched to a gene: 9. The CDR3 sequence is 15 residues long. The CDR3 protein is CASSSNRGGIYGYTF. The CDR3 DNA reads TGTGCCAGCAGCTCAAACAGGGGAGGAATCTATGGCTACACCTTC.

The rearrangement joins TRBV7-3 to TRBJ2-2, with 11 bases that match TRBD1. This CDR3 is built from 17 residues. The trim removed 7 bases at V and 2 bases at J, leaving 9 bases unmatched. Germline-derived CDR1 and CDR2 are SGHTA and FQGTGA. This CDR3 reads CASIRTGQGANTGELFF. CDR3 nucleotide sequence: TGTGCCAGCATCCGGACTGGACAGGGGGCCAACACCGGGGAGCTGTTTTTT. The whole variable domain, remainder taken from reference TRBV7-3 and TRBJ2-2, is GAGVSQTPSNKVTEKGKYVELRCDPISGHTALYWYRQSLGQGPEFLIYFQGTGAADDSGLPNDRFFAVRPEGSVSTLKIQRTERGDSAVYLCASIRTGQGANTGELFFGEGSRLTVL.